Listed below are T cell receptor beta chains from one sample, sequenced in a study of blood T cell repertoires in COVID-19. TCRdb's copy holds only in-frame clones and misses some; the assay was immunoSEQ multiplex PCR. The sample has 150,000 to 160,000 clones, 75% to 80% seen once. The specimen sequenced was peripheral blood. Receptors were obtained from an older man with acute or convalescent COVID-19. Both conserved end residues are part of each CDR3. Expanded clones get a size class; other rows say once, few or many, or leave the size out.

v_call	clone_size	j_call	cdr3_aa
TRBV14	NA	TRBJ2-5	CASSQDQLEAQYF
TRBV3-1/TRBV3-2	NA	NA	CASSQVSGNEQFF
TRBV27	NA	TRBJ2-1	CASSLFIGHSGGNEQFF
TRBV19	NA	TRBJ2-3	CASSIGQSDTQYF
TRBV19	NA	TRBJ1-1	CASSRTGGRNTEAFF
TRBV7-9	NA	TRBJ2-2	CASSSSGAGELFF
TRBV15	NA	TRBJ2-5	CATSRDRYRGGTQYF
TRBV24-1	NA	TRBJ1-4	CATSDSHGGSGEKLFF
TRBV4-2	NA	TRBJ1-4	CASSQGQTNEKLFF
TRBV19	NA	TRBJ1-5	CASKQGASNQPQHF
TRBV28	once	TRBJ1-4	CASSFFAGVGLNEKLFF
TRBV7-2	NA	TRBJ2-2	CASSPRGTDATGELFF
TRBV19	NA	TRBJ2-3	CASSIDVAGWSDTQYF
TRBV24-1	NA	TRBJ1-5	CATGDTGKPQHF
TRBV30	once	TRBJ1-2	CAWTPDSYGYTF
TRBV6-2/TRBV6-3	few	TRBJ2-1	CASSAPRVLTLYNEQFF
TRBV7-9	NA	TRBJ1-2	CASSWSPGQGPSFNYGYTF
TRBV2	NA	TRBJ1-6	CASSEGGSGTGGTAPLHF
TRBV19	NA	TRBJ1-2	CASSAGQGEKGGYTF
TRBV2	few	TRBJ2-1	CASSRDRGTYNEQFF
TRBV11-3	NA	TRBJ2-5	CASTLGQETQYF
TRBV7-2	NA	TRBJ1-4	CASIQRTGNEKLFF
TRBV29-1	NA	TRBJ1-4	CSVEGTGDEKLFF
TRBV6-5	NA	TRBJ2-2	CASMQTGGYGGELFF
TRBV24-1	NA	TRBJ1-4	CATSDITTGSEKLFF
TRBV6-5	NA	TRBJ1-1	CASSYREARAEAFF
TRBV6-5	NA	TRBJ1-3	CASSYSRGSSGNTIYF
TRBV11-2	NA	TRBJ2-1	CASSSSGGYEQFF